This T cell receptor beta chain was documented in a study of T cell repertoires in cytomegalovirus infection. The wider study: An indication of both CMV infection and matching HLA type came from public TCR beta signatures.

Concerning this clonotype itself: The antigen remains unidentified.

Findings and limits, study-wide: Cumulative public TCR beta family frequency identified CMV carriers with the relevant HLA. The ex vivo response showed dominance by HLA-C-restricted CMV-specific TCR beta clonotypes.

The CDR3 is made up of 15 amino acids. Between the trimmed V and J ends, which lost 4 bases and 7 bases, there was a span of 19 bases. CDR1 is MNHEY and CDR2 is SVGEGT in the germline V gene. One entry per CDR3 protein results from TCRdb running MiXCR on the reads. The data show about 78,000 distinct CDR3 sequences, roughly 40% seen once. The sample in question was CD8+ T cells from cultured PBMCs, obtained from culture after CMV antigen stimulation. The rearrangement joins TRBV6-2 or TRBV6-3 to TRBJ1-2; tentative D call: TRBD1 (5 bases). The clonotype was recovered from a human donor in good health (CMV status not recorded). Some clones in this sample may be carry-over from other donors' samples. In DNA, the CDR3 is TGTGCCAGCAGTTCCGCGGACATCGAGGTGGGTGGCTACACCTTC. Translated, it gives CASSSADIEVGGYTF.